The sample holds one count of the clone carrying this TCR beta chain. The authors' processing: Amplification of reference gene primers was used by the study to estimate nucleated cell counts. Only in-frame clones appear in the TCRdb table, and some are missing; sequencing was by immunoSEQ multiplex PCR. V and J calls and clone size are copied from that table; D and trimming were computed from the DNA. Among 87,000 or so clones listed, over 70% were seen once. This sample was taken from a study of blood T cell repertoires in COVID-19. Overall study context: The samples span acute and convalescent COVID-19 from the United States, Italy and Spain. The analysed material was cDNA or gDNA that came from T cells, B-cell-depleted T cells, or PBMCs.

The V and J ends lost 5 bases and 1 base respectively, with 9 bases between them. The CDR3 is made up of 14 amino acids. Germline V gene sequence: CDR1 MNHEY, CDR2 SVGAGI. This receptor was obtained from an elderly man with acute or convalescent COVID-19. Material for sequencing was peripheral blood. This chain uses TRBV6-5 with TRBJ1-3; D remains ambiguous. The CDR3 is CASSLTTSGNTIYF. DNA of the CDR3: TGTGCCAGCAGTCTTACCACATCTGGAAACACCATATATTTT.